These 14 T cell receptor beta chains originate from one sample sequenced in a study of cytomegalovirus exposure and HLA in healthy donors. Profiling relied on immunoSEQ multiplex PCR, and the TCRdb table lists in-frame clones only, not all of them. The repertoire includes around 49,000 clones, approximately 90% of them detected once, and more than 1.4% sits in the top ten. The sequencing input was PBMCs. These receptor sequences come from a man aged 18 to 29 in good health and CMV-seronegative.

This clone came up once. The chain has TRBV6-1 and TRBJ2-7; D remains ambiguous. The germline gives CDR1 MNHNS, CDR2 SASEGT. The CDR3 is 15 residues long. V lost 6 bases and J lost 1, with 16 bases in between. CDR3 nucleotides: TGTGCCAGCAGCGATCCGCCGAGATCATCCTACGAGCAGTACTTC. Residues: CASSDPPRSSYEQYF.

The chain couples TRBV27 to TRBJ1-5, with D tentatively TRBD1 (5 bases). The CDR3 has 13 amino acids. V shed 2 bases and J shed 7 bases, with 9 bases lying between them. Germline CDR1 is MNHEY and CDR2 is SMNVEV (reference sequence). The CDR3 nucleotides are TGTGCCAGCAGTTTAGGGGGGGAGCAGCCCCAGCATTTT. Its protein is CASSLGGEQPQHF.

This clone was recorded a few times. The chain is built from TRBV6-5 and TRBJ1-5; D not certain. Germline CDR1 reads MNHEY; CDR2 reads SVGAGI. CDR3 length: 14 amino acids. V lost 6 bases, J lost 1 base, and 10 bases lay in between. In nucleotides, the CDR3 is TGTGCCAGCAGCCTGCTAGGAAGCAATCAGCCCCAGCATTTT. Amino acid sequence: CASSLLGSNQPQHF.

The V call is TRBV11-2, the J call TRBJ1-2; TRBD1 matches 7 bases. Germline values: CDR1 SGHAT, CDR2 FQNNGV. V dropped 2 bases and J dropped 8; count of bases not matched to a gene: 5. The CDR3 length is 13 residues. In DNA, the CDR3 is TGTGCCAGCAGCTTACCGGACAGGAACGGCTACACCTTC. Translation gives CASSLPDRNGYTF.

The chain employs TRBV7-8 and TRBJ1-5; the D gene is possibly TRBD1 (5 bases). The germline gives CDR1 SGHVS, CDR2 FQNEAQ. V lost 5 bases and J lost 3, with 14 bases in between. This CDR3 spans 15 amino acids. DNA for the CDR3: TGTGCCAGCAGCCTCGATCAGGGAACCAATCAGCCCCAGCATTTT. Translated: CASSLDQGTNQPQHF.

The rearrangement uses TRBV5-6 and TRBJ2-5, with 12 nucleotides matching TRBD2. Germline CDR1 reads SGHDT; CDR2 reads YYEEEE. The CDR3 contains 16 residues. With 1 base clipped from V and 2 bases from J, the junction kept 3 bases outside the gene matches. The CDR3 region has the DNA TGTGCCAGCAGCTTGAGGACTAGCGGGAATCAAGAGACCCAGTACTTC. Translating it yields CASSLRTSGNQETQYF.

The chain joins TRBV28 to TRBJ1-4; possible D gene TRBD1, 6 bases. Trimming cost V 3 bases and J 4 bases, with 12 bases left between them. CDR3 size: 15 residues. CDR1 MDHEN and CDR2 SYDVKM come from the germline V gene. The DNA of the CDR3 is TGTGCCAGCAGTTTCATGCAGGGGATTAATGAAAAACTGTTTTTT. Protein sequence: CASSFMQGINEKLFF.

This chain connects TRBV11-2 to TRBJ2-3; D gene ambiguous. CDR1 and CDR2 (germline): SGHAT, FQNNGV. There are 12 residues in the CDR3. V shed 7 bases and J shed 5 bases, with 10 bases lying between them. CDR3 in amino acids: CASKVGGDTQYF. The CDR3, as DNA: TGTGCCAGCAAGGTTGGCGGAGATACGCAGTATTTT.

V is TRBV28 and J is TRBJ2-3, with D possibly matching TRBD2 (6 bases). This CDR3 is 16 amino acids long. CDR1 and CDR2 from the germline V gene are MDHEN and SYDVKM. Deletions cut 2 bases from V and 0 bases from J, with 12 bases between. The CDR3 DNA reads as TGTGCCAGCAGTTTACTCGGGAGAACCAGCACAGATACGCAGTATTTT. Translating it yields CASSLLGRTSTDTQYF.

In its sample, this clone was seen once. This sequence joins TRBV2 and TRBJ2-1, with 7 bases identical to TRBD1. Germline V CDR1 and CDR2: SNHLY, FYNNEI. The CDR3 covers 15 residues. J gave up 0 bases and V 5 bases, and 4 bases lay outside the gene matches. As DNA, the CDR3 is TGTGCCAGCAGTATACAGGGGAACTCCTACAATGAGCAGTTCTTC. Translating gives CASSIQGNSYNEQFF.

This rearrangement joins TRBV19 to TRBJ1-5; D is ambiguous. The length of the CDR3 is 12 residues. Germline CDR1 and CDR2: LNHDA and SQIVND (reference sequence). Trimming took off 7 bases at V and 11 bases at J, with 15 bases between the two ends. This chain's CDR3 is CASTRSGVAQHF. The CDR3 DNA reads as TGTGCCAGTACCCGGTCCGGGGTGGCCCAGCATTTT.

The V and J genes are TRBV18 and TRBJ2-1; 7 bases map to TRBD2. V lost 4 bases and J lost 0; bases outside the gene matches: 6. This CDR3 spans 16 amino acids. CDR1 KGHSH and CDR2 LQKENI come from the germline V gene. DNA for the CDR3: TGTGCCAGCTCACAACAACTAGCGACCTCCTACAATGAGCAGTTCTTC. This gives the protein CASSQQLATSYNEQFF.

This rearrangement joins TRBV10-1 to TRBJ2-5, with 7 nucleotides matching TRBD1. The CDR3 sequence is 15 residues long. Germline V gene sequence: CDR1 WNHNN, CDR2 SYGVQD (reference sequence). V shed 5 bases and J 5 bases; nucleotides not matched to a gene: 11. Here the CDR3 reads CASSTGQPGGETQYF. The CDR3 DNA sequence: TGCGCCAGCAGTACGGGACAGCCCGGCGGGGAGACCCAGTACTTC.

The chain carries TRBV15 and TRBJ2-7; D may be TRBD1 (5 bases). The CDR3 is 16 residues long. V dropped 3 bases and J dropped 1 base, with 16 bases sitting between them. The germline V gene encodes CDR1 LNHNV and CDR2 YYDKDF (reference sequence). CDR3 coding DNA: TGTGCCACCAGCAGGGGAAGCGACAGAGATTCCTACGAGCAGTACTTC. Protein sequence: CATSRGSDRDSYEQYF.